This T cell receptor beta chain was sequenced in a study of OX40 agonist ivuxolimab in advanced cancers. Study-wide background: Patients received ivuxolimab, an agonistic anti-OX40 (CD134) antibody. Each patient was given ivuxolimab into a vein every 2 weeks, at 0.01 to 10 mg/kg. People who had prior anti-PD-1, anti-PD-L1 or anti-CTLA-4 therapy could take part, and around 39% had some.

Measured with immunoSEQ multiplex PCR; TCRdb has only the in-frame clones, and not every one. The table shows about 50,000 clones, with around 88% occurring only once. Germline V lookup: CDR1 SGHRS, CDR2 YFSETQ. V was cut by 0 bases and J by 0 bases, with 10 bases left in between. The CDR3 is 17 amino acids. Any history of autoimmune disease or systemic immunosuppression disqualified patients. The chain employs TRBV5-1 and TRBJ2-6; D unclear. This TCR was recovered from an adult with an advanced solid tumor such as melanoma, head and neck, liver or kidney cancer. The source material was CD4+ or CD8+ T cells sorted from blood, sampled in a trial of the OX40 agonist ivuxolimab. Here the CDR3 reads CASSLEVRSSGANVLTF. The CDR3 region has the DNA TGCGCCAGCAGCTTGGAGGTCAGGTCCTCTGGGGCCAACGTCCTGACTTTC.